These T cell receptor beta chains were read from a single sample in a study of blood T cells in healthy people across ages. TCRdb ran MiXCR on the 5' RACE reads and lists one entry per CDR3 protein. The repertoire holds fewer than 950,000 distinct CDR3 sequences, with roughly 50% as singletons. The sequenced material came from blood. These receptors were taken from an elderly man in good health. Both conserved end residues are part of each CDR3. Fields, in order: clone size, V gene, D gene, J gene, CDR3 protein, CDR3 DNA. D genes are given only for firm matches. Size is omitted from some rows. Given values are once, few, many or a class for expanded clones.

-	TRBV12-3/TRBV12-4	-	TRBJ1-5	CASSLGHQGGGQPQHF	TGTGCCAGCAGTTTGGGGCATCAGGGTGGAGGGCAGCCCCAGCATTTT
-	TRBV20-1	TRBD2	TRBJ2-7	CSATTSGRANKQYF	TGCAGTGCTACGACTAGCGGGAGGGCGAATAAGCAGTACTTC
few	TRBV7-2	-	TRBJ2-1	CASSLRAVEQFF	TGTGCCAGCAGCTTACGGGCAGTAGAGCAGTTCTTC
-	TRBV20-1	TRBD2	TRBJ2-3	CSARDPAGFLTDTQYF	TGCAGTGCTAGAGACCCAGCGGGATTCCTCACGGATACGCAGTATTTT
once	TRBV18	-	TRBJ2-5	CASSPVGGLGETQYF	TGTGCCAGCTCACCCGTCGGGGGGCTGGGTGAGACCCAGTACTTC
many	TRBV20-1	TRBD2	TRBJ2-5	CSASGLADQETQYF	TGCAGTGCCTCGGGACTAGCGGACCAAGAGACCCAGTACTTC
-	TRBV6-2/TRBV6-3	-	TRBJ2-3	CASSMAVPDTQYF	TGTGCCAGCAGCATGGCAGTTCCAGATACGCAGTATTTT
few	TRBV29-1	TRBD2	TRBJ2-7	CSVEEGRGGGSYEQYF	TGCAGCGTTGAAGAGGGACGGGGGGGAGGCTCCTACGAGCAGTACTTC
-	TRBV6-7	TRBD2	TRBJ2-1	CASSYAGVLNEQFF	TGTGCCAGCAGTTATGCGGGAGTACTCAATGAGCAGTTCTTC
few	TRBV10-3	TRBD2	TRBJ2-3	CAISDSLAGPTDTQYF	TGTGCCATCAGTGACAGTCTAGCGGGACCCACAGATACGCAGTATTTT
-	TRBV9	-	TRBJ1-2	CASSGDTLGYGYTF	TGTGCCAGCAGCGGGGACACCCTCGGATATGGCTACACCTTC
few	TRBV9	TRBD2	TRBJ2-7	CASSSGLAGGIHEQYF	TGTGCCAGCAGCTCCGGACTAGCGGGAGGAATCCACGAGCAGTACTTC
-	TRBV11-2	-	TRBJ1-1	CASSLAEGVGEAFF	TGTGCCAGCAGCTTAGCAGAGGGGGTGGGGGAAGCTTTCTTT
-	TRBV7-8	TRBD2	TRBJ2-7	CASSLLGLAGSYEQYF	TGTGCCAGCAGCTTACTGGGACTAGCGGGGTCCTACGAGCAGTACTTC
few	TRBV2	-	TRBJ2-2	CASSAGTTNTGELFF	TGTGCCAGCAGTGCCGGGACGACGAACACCGGGGAGCTGTTTTTT
-	TRBV5-1	TRBD1	TRBJ2-4	CASSPVRDRALAKNIQYF	TGCGCCAGCAGCCCTGTACGGGACAGGGCCTTAGCCAAAAACATTCAGTACTTC
-	TRBV5-1	-	TRBJ2-1	CASSLEGPSRQFF	TGCGCCAGCAGCTTGGAGGGCCCCTCAAGGCAGTTCTTC
-	TRBV6-1	TRBD1	TRBJ1-6	CASSANGQGGSPLHF	TGTGCCAGCAGCGCAAACGGACAGGGAGGTTCACCCCTCCACTTT
once	TRBV5-1	TRBD1	TRBJ2-3	CASSLVRGKTDTQYF	TGCGCCAGCAGCTTGGTCAGGGGGAAGACAGATACGCAGTATTTT
-	TRBV11-2	TRBD2	TRBJ2-5	CASSSGHGETQYF	TGTGCCAGCAGTAGCGGGCATGGGGAGACCCAGTACTTC
few	TRBV29-1	TRBD1	TRBJ1-2	CSVSDRANNYGYTF	TGCAGCGTCTCGGACAGGGCGAATAACTATGGCTACACCTTC
once	TRBV20-1	TRBD1	TRBJ2-3	CSARGAHDRGRVPVTDTQYF	TGCAGTGCTAGAGGGGCTCATGACAGGGGGCGCGTCCCCGTCACAGATACGCAGTATTTT
-	TRBV7-9	TRBD1	TRBJ2-2	CASSPTRTGNTGELFF	TGTGCCAGCAGCCCGACCCGGACAGGGAACACCGGGGAGCTGTTTTTT
few	TRBV15	-	TRBJ2-7	CATSSRDWNYEQYF	TGTGCCACCAGCAGCCGGGACTGGAACTACGAGCAGTACTTC
-	TRBV28	-	TRBJ1-2	CASSLSGGVWYGYTF	TGTGCCAGCAGTCTCTCGGGCGGGGTTTGGTATGGCTACACCTTC
-	TRBV12-5	TRBD2	TRBJ2-3	CASGSPGLAGPQHRYAYF	TGTGCTAGTGGCTCCCCGGGACTAGCGGGACCGCAGCACAGATACGCGTATTTT
-	TRBV6-1	TRBD2	TRBJ2-5	CASSPGTSEETQYF	TGTGCCAGCAGCCCGGGGACTAGCGAAGAGACCCAGTACTTC
-	TRBV20-1	TRBD2	TRBJ2-7	CSAPGTSGAAYEQYF	TGCAGTGCTCCCGGGACTAGCGGGGCGGCCTACGAGCAGTACTTC
many	TRBV5-5	TRBD2	TRBJ2-3	CASSLAPTSGRGHRYAYF	TGTGCCAGCAGCTTGGCCCCAACTAGCGGGAGAGGTCACAGATACGCGTATTTT
few	TRBV29-1	TRBD2	TRBJ2-1	CSVPNGLADYNEQFF	TGCAGCGTACCCAACGGACTAGCGGACTACAATGAGCAGTTCTTC
-	TRBV6-1	-	TRBJ2-4	CAGSPSGAGLTKNIQYF	TGTGCCGGCAGCCCCTCCGGGGCCGGGTTGACCAAAAACATTCAGTACTTC
few	TRBV11-2	-	TRBJ2-3	CASSLVESRYAYF	TGTGCCAGCAGCTTAGTGGAGTCGAGATACGCGTATTTT
-	TRBV5-1	TRBD2	TRBJ2-7	CASSPGASGMMYEQYF	TGCGCCAGCAGCCCCGGGGCTAGCGGGATGATGTACGAGCAGTACTTC
-	TRBV28	TRBD2	TRBJ2-3	CASSLMRLGTSGRTDTQYF	TGTGCCAGCAGTTTGATGCGGCTTGGGACTAGCGGGAGAACAGATACGCAGTATTTT
-	TRBV7-2	TRBD2	TRBJ2-7	CASSLAGTSGSGSGIYEQYF	TGTGCCAGCAGCTTAGCTGGGACTAGCGGGAGTGGTTCGGGGATATACGAGCAGTACTTC
-	TRBV5-6	-	TRBJ2-4	CASSGTGTKNIQYF	TGTGCCAGCAGCGGAACGGGGACTAAAAACATTCAGTACTTC
-	TRBV2	TRBD1	TRBJ1-2	CASSGQGVYGYNF	TGTGCCAGCAGTGGGCAGGGGGTGTATGGCTACAACTTC
-	TRBV7-9	-	TRBJ1-6	CASSLGSGSPLHF	TGTGCCAGCAGCTTAGGTTCAGGGTCACCCCTCCACTTT
-	TRBV7-2	-	TRBJ1-6	CASSLGGRIYNSPLHF	TGTGCCAGCAGCTTAGGGGGACGGATCTATAATTCACCCCTCCACTTT
-	TRBV11-3	TRBD1	TRBJ2-5	CASSRDRGLRETQYF	TGTGCCAGCAGTCGAGACAGGGGGCTAAGGGAGACCCAGTACTTC
-	TRBV6-5	-	TRBJ1-1	CASSPGPITEAFF	TGTGCCAGCAGCCCGGGTCCTATCACTGAAGCTTTCTTT
-	TRBV6-2/TRBV6-3	-	TRBJ2-7	CASSFWRGEQYF	TGTGCCAGCAGTTTCTGGAGGGGCGAGCAGTACTTC
-	TRBV7-9	-	TRBJ2-7	CASSPKTETYEQYF	TGTGCCAGCAGCCCCAAGACCGAAACCTACGAGCAGTACTTC
-	TRBV12-3/TRBV12-4	TRBD2	TRBJ2-7	CASSETGGRGEQYF	TGTGCCAGCAGCGAAACGGGGGGGCGAGGCGAGCAGTACTTC
-	TRBV29-1	TRBD1	TRBJ1-1	CSGGRSGGSNTEAFF	TGCAGCGGGGGGCGGTCAGGGGGATCGAACACTGAAGCTTTCTTT
-	TRBV29-1	TRBD2	TRBJ2-5	CSGEGLGGKTQYF	TGCAGCGGTGAAGGCCTGGGGGGGAAGACCCAGTACTTC
-	TRBV21-1	-	TRBJ1-5	CASSKVGPFNQPQHF	TGTGCCAGCAGCAAGGTGGGGCCGTTCAATCAGCCCCAGCATTTT
-	TRBV15	TRBD1	TRBJ2-5	CATSRRDRGQETQYF	TGTGCCACCAGCAGGCGGGACAGGGGTCAAGAGACCCAGTACTTC